The source of this T cell receptor beta chain is a study of CD8+ T cells in alopecia areata. Findings and limits, study-wide: Among the cells sequenced in scalp samples are also the resident alphabeta T cells of normal skin. Alopecia totalis/universalis scalp especially showed more expanded CD8+ clones than normal scalp. While tofacitinib was given, many expanded lesional clones persisted in scalp and blood.

The CDR3 extends over 13 amino acids. Germline V gene data show CDR1 as SQVTM and CDR2 as ANQGSEA. V lost 6 bases and J lost 4, with 13 bases in between. Noted treatment: oral pan-JAK inhibitor, 5-10 mg twice daily. The study team obtained lesional scalp punch biopsies and peripheral blood from alopecia areata patients. Points on this clone: Its antigen is not identified.

Following RNA extraction, reverse transcription yielded cDNA that acted as the sequencing template. The table came from immunoSEQ multiplex PCR; TCRdb's copy has only in-frame clones and leaves some out. This table holds fewer than 250,000 clones, about three fifths found once. This specimen consisted of CD4+ T cells sorted from blood, obtained around week 50, from a patient treated with tofacitinib. This sequence was found in a human donor with alopecia areata. The V gene is TRBV29-1, the J gene TRBJ1-5; possible D gene TRBD1, 5 bases. The CDR3 DNA reads as TGCAGCGTGGGGGAGGGAAATAATCAGCCCCAGCATTTT. Translating gives CSVGEGNNQPQHF.